The 20 T cell receptor beta chains below come from one sample, sequenced in a study of PD-1 and CTLA-4 blockade in melanoma. The assay was immunoSEQ multiplex PCR, and TCRdb's table has in-frame clones only and misses some. Found here are 30,000 or so clones, approximately 90% of them singletons; the top ten hold less than 10%. Here the sequenced sample was CD8+ T cells from peripheral blood, taken from a patient given anti-PD-1 treatment. The receptors shown here come from a human donor with melanoma.

V is TRBV5-1 and J is TRBJ2-7; 7 bases line up with TRBD2. Germline values: CDR1 SGHRS, CDR2 YFSETQ. The CDR3 is 16 residues long. V trimming: 3 bases; J trimming: 0 bases; junction bases outside the gene matches: 9. Here the CDR3 reads CASSWRESQSSYEQYF. CDR3 nucleotides: TGCGCCAGCAGCTGGCGGGAGTCTCAAAGCTCCTACGAGCAGTACTTC.

The chain links TRBV7-6 to TRBJ2-1; D could derive from TRBD1 or TRBD2 (5 bases each). Germline V lookup: CDR1 SGHVS, CDR2 FNYEAQ. V was cut by 1 base and J by 6 bases, with 7 bases left in between. The CDR3 is 13 amino acids. This chain's CDR3 is CASSLGGTNEQFF. Here the CDR3 DNA reads TGTGCCAGCAGCTTAGGGGGGACCAATGAGCAGTTCTTC. The full variable domain, its missing parts supplied by reference TRBV7-6 and TRBJ2-1, is GAGVSQSPRYKVTKRGQDVALRCDPISGHVSLYWYRQALGQGPEFLTYFNYEAQQDKSGLPNDRFSAERPEGSISTLTIQRTEQRDSAMYRCASSLGGTNEQFFGPGTRLTVL.

The chain couples TRBV4-1 to TRBJ1-1; possibly TRBD1 for D (6 bases). CDR3 size: 15 residues. The germline gives CDR1 MGHRA, CDR2 YSYEKL. Trimming shortened V by 1 base and J by 4 bases, and 13 bases separated the two germline ends. CDR3 loop: CASSQVGGFATEAFF. CDR3 DNA sequence: TGCGCCAGCAGCCAAGTAGGGGGTTTCGCCACTGAAGCTTTCTTT.

The chain employs TRBV3-1 (or the pseudogene TRBV3-2) and TRBJ2-5; 7 bases align to TRBD2. J lost 3 bases, V lost 4 bases, and 2 bases had no gene match. Germline V gene sequence: CDR1 LGHDT, CDR2 YNNKEL (reference sequence). This CDR3 contains 13 residues. For the CDR3, the DNA is TGTGCCAGCAGCCTCGGACTAGAAGAGACCCAGTACTTC. It specifies CASSLGLEETQYF.

V is TRBV29-1 and J is TRBJ2-3; D is possibly TRBD1 (5 bases). V was cut by 4 bases and J by 5 bases, with 10 bases left in between. Germline V gene data show CDR1 as SQVTM and CDR2 as ANQGSEA. The CDR3 has 12 amino acids. The CDR3 loop reads CSVGDTGDTQYF. DNA of the CDR3: TGCAGCGTTGGGGATACAGGAGATACGCAGTATTTT.

The sample holds one count of this clone. The CDR3 sequence: CASSSGTGGPTDTQYF. The DNA for the CDR3 is TGTGCCAGCAGCTCAGGGACAGGCGGGCCCACAGATACGCAGTATTTT. This chain connects TRBV7-3 to TRBJ2-3; 8 nucleotides agree with TRBD1. This CDR3 is built from 16 residues. Germline-derived CDR1 and CDR2 are SGHTA and FQGTGA. V lost 4 bases, J lost 2 bases, and 8 bases stayed unmatched.

The gene calls are TRBV2 and TRBJ1-3, with D maybe TRBD1 (5 bases). This CDR3 region has 16 residues. Looked up from germline, CDR1 is SNHLY and CDR2 is FYNNEI. The V and J ends lost 2 bases and 0 bases respectively, with 11 bases between them. The CDR3 nucleotides read TGTGCCAGCAGTGAATGGTCCGGGACCTCTGGAAACACCATATATTTT. Translating it yields CASSEWSGTSGNTIYF.

J is TRBJ2-2 and V is TRBV10-2, with 9 positions matching TRBD2. With V trimmed by 6 bases and J by 1 base, 3 bases remained unmatched. Looked up from germline, CDR1 is WSHSY and CDR2 is SAAADI. The CDR3 is 15 amino acids. The CDR3 here is CASSWTSENTGELFF. CDR3 in DNA: TGCGCCAGCAGCTGGACTAGCGAGAACACCGGGGAGCTGTTTTTT.

V usage is TRBV2 and J usage is TRBJ2-5, with a possible D match to TRBD1 (6 bases). Looked up from germline, CDR1 is SNHLY and CDR2 is FYNNEI. Trimming took 10 bases from V and 4 from J, leaving 16 bases between them. The CDR3 runs to 13 residues. For the CDR3, the DNA is TGTGCCACCCGCCGGACAGAGGGAGAGACCCAGTACTTC. Protein sequence: CATRRTEGETQYF.

V is TRBV11-2 and J is TRBJ2-7, with a possible D match to TRBD2 (5 bases). V dropped 5 bases and J dropped 3 bases, with 11 bases sitting between them. Germline lookup yields CDR1 SGHAT and CDR2 FQNNGV. This CDR3 is built from 13 residues. The CDR3 bases are TGTGCCAGCAGCACCACCGAGGGCTACGAGCAGTACTTC. Translation gives CASSTTEGYEQYF.

The V gene is TRBV19, the J gene TRBJ1-1; unclear D gene. Germline lookup yields CDR1 LNHDA and CDR2 SQIVND (reference sequence). The CDR3 length is 13 residues. V was cut by 2 bases and J by 2 bases, with 6 bases left in between. The CDR3 DNA is TGTGCCAGTAGTATAACACTCAACACTGAAGCTTTCTTT. This encodes CASSITLNTEAFF. Using reference TRBV19 and TRBJ1-1 for the parts outside the CDR3, the full variable domain is DGGITQSPKYLFRKEGQNVTLSCEQNLNHDAMYWYRQDPGQGLRLIYYSQIVNDFQKGDIAEGYSVSREKKESFPLTVTSAQKNPTAFYLCASSITLNTEAFFGQGTRLTVV.

V is TRBV27 and J is TRBJ2-5; perhaps TRBD2 as D (6 bases). The CDR3 consists of 11 residues. Germline assignment: CDR1 MNHEY and CDR2 SMNVEV (reference sequence). Trimming shortened V by 4 bases and J by 9 bases, and 9 bases separated the two germline ends. CDR3 in amino acids: CASSSRGAQYF. DNA of the CDR3: TGTGCCAGCAGTTCCCGCGGGGCCCAGTACTTC.

This chain connects TRBV4-2 to TRBJ1-3, with unresolved D. The CDR3 sequence is 17 residues long. Trimming took off 1 base at V and 4 bases at J, with 17 bases between the two ends. From germline, CDR1 is LGHNA and CDR2 YNFKEQ. The CDR3 sequence is CASSQVGVVTDGNTIYF. DNA of the CDR3: TGTGCCAGCAGCCAAGTAGGAGTAGTGACTGACGGAAACACCATATATTTT.

The chain is built from TRBV5-6 and TRBJ1-1; D remains ambiguous. Germline CDR1 reads SGHDT; CDR2 reads YYEEEE. This CDR3 comprises 13 residues. V gave up 2 bases and J gave up 4 bases, with 9 bases separating them. CDR3 coding DNA: TGTGCCAGCAGCTTCAAAGAGGGCACTGAAGCTTTCTTT. This encodes CASSFKEGTEAFF.

The genes are TRBV4-2 and TRBJ1-1; D may be TRBD1 (5 bases). The CDR3 has 15 residues. Germline CDR1 and CDR2: LGHNA and YNFKEQ. V dropped 0 bases and J dropped 5 bases, with 13 bases sitting between them. Here the CDR3 DNA reads TGTGCCAGCAGCCAAGATGGAGGGGCTGGGACTGAAGCTTTCTTT. This translates into CASSQDGGAGTEAFF.

The gene calls are TRBV24-1 and TRBJ1-2; D is unclear. The germline V gene encodes CDR1 KGHDR and CDR2 SFDVKD. Between the trimmed V and J ends, which lost 4 bases and 8 bases, there was a span of 7 bases. This CDR3 spans 11 amino acids. The CDR3 spells CATSDLEGYTF. CDR3 nucleotide sequence: TGTGCCACCAGTGACCTGGAGGGCTACACCTTC.

This sequence joins TRBV7-9 and TRBJ2-7; maybe TRBD2 (6 bases). Deletions cut 4 bases from V and 6 bases from J, with 13 bases between. The CDR3 runs to 13 residues. Germline loops: CDR1 SEHNR, CDR2 FQNEAQ (reference sequence). CDR3 sequence reads: CASSSGSTLEQYF. Here the CDR3 DNA reads TGTGCCAGCAGCTCCGGGAGCACCCTCGAGCAGTACTTC.

The V gene is TRBV2, the J gene TRBJ2-1, with D unclear. Germline CDR1 SNHLY, CDR2 FYNNEI. The CDR3 has 15 amino acids. V was cut by 3 bases and J by 0 bases, with 9 bases left in between. The CDR3 DNA is TGTGCCAGCAGTGAGGAAGCGTACTCCTACAATGAGCAGTTCTTC. Its translation: CASSEEAYSYNEQFF.

The rearrangement uses TRBV30 and TRBJ2-1; 9 bases line up with TRBD1. This CDR3 contains 14 residues. The trim removed 3 bases at V and 10 bases at J, leaving 10 bases unmatched. Germline values: CDR1 GTSNPN, CDR2 SVGIG (reference sequence). The CDR3 DNA sequence: TGTGCCTGGAGCGCGGGACAGGGCGAGGGGGAGCAGTTCTTC. Protein: CAWSAGQGEGEQFF.

This chain links TRBV6-6 with TRBJ2-5; D is possibly TRBD2 (6 bases). Trimming shortened V by 6 bases and J by 1 base, and 15 bases separated the two germline ends. CDR1 MNHNY and CDR2 SVGAGI come from the germline V gene (reference sequence). The CDR3 runs to 15 residues. The CDR3 here is CASSKPSDLQETQYF. The CDR3 DNA reads TGTGCCAGCAGCAAACCTAGCGACCTCCAAGAGACCCAGTACTTC.